The 31 T cell receptor beta chains below were found in one sample sequenced in a study of monozygotic twins with cystic fibrosis. Only in-frame clones appear in the TCRdb table, and some are missing; sequencing was by immunoSEQ multiplex PCR. The repertoire includes 30,000 to 40,000 clones, just over 95% of them detected once, and 0.17% sits in the top ten. The specimen sequenced was blood. Receptors were obtained from a girl under 10 years old with cystic fibrosis.

J is TRBJ1-2 and V is TRBV7-3, with TRBD1 as a possible D gene (6 bases). The CDR3 has 13 residues. Germline V gives CDR1 SGHTA, CDR2 FQGTGA. V lost 4 bases, J lost 7 bases, and 13 bases lay in between. The CDR3: CASSSNRVGGYTF. CDR3 DNA: TGTGCCAGCAGCTCTAACAGGGTTGGTGGCTACACCTTC.

The chain combines TRBV27 with TRBJ1-4; TRBD1 is a possible D gene (6 bases). This CDR3 contains 18 residues. Germline CDR1 MNHEY, CDR2 SMNVEV (reference sequence). The V end was cut by 3 bases, the J end by 7 bases, with 24 bases between. The CDR3 DNA follows: TGTGCCAGCAGTTTCATACGGGGCAGGGGTATTGATCGTGAAAAACTGTTTTTT. This codes for CASSFIRGRGIDREKLFF. The whole variable domain, filled in from reference TRBV27 and TRBJ1-4, reads EAQVTQNPRYLITVTGKKLTVTCSQNMNHEYMSWYRQDPGLGLRQIYYSMNVEVTDKGDVPEGYKVSRKEKRNFPLILESPSPNQTSLYFCASSFIRGRGIDREKLFFGSGTQLSVL.

CDR3 loop: CASTGSSSYEQYF. The CDR3 bases are TGTGCCAGTACCGGGTCCAGCTCCTACGAGCAGTACTTC. J is TRBJ2-7 and V is TRBV19; D unclear. The ends were cut back, 7 bases at V and 0 bases at J, with 10 bases in the middle. CDR3 length equals 13 residues. CDR1 is LNHDA, CDR2 SQIVND, per germline (reference sequence).

The genes are TRBV4-1 and TRBJ2-7, with 8 positions matching TRBD1. The CDR3 runs to 15 residues. After removal of 5 bases from V and 1 base from J, the junction contained 7 bases not matched to a gene. Germline assignment: CDR1 MGHRA and CDR2 YSYEKL. Here the CDR3 DNA reads TGCGCCAGCAGCTTCGACAGGGGAGGATCCTACGAGCAGTACTTC. Protein product: CASSFDRGGSYEQYF.

The J gene is TRBJ2-7, the V gene TRBV7-9; 7 bases are shared with TRBD2. The germline CDR1 and CDR2 sequences are SEHNR and FQNEAQ (reference sequence). J gave up 2 bases and V 5 bases, and 6 bases lay outside the gene matches. There are 14 residues in the CDR3. The CDR3, as DNA: TGTGCCAGCAGCGGACTAGATCCACCCTACGAGCAGTACTTC. Protein: CASSGLDPPYEQYF.

V is TRBV27 and J is TRBJ1-2, with 9 positions matching TRBD1. The germline CDR1 and CDR2 sequences are MNHEY and SMNVEV (reference sequence). The CDR3 contains 14 residues. The trim removed 6 bases at V and 6 bases at J, leaving 8 bases unmatched. CDR3 coding DNA: TGTGCCAGCAGAGCAAACAGGGGGCTGGATGGCTACACCTTC. Translated, it gives CASRANRGLDGYTF.

The J gene is TRBJ2-7, the V gene TRBV5-4; 11 positions agree with TRBD1. V trimming: 9 bases; J trimming: 4 bases; junction bases outside the gene matches: 6. Germline CDR1 SGHNT, CDR2 YYREEE (reference sequence). The CDR3 is 13 residues long. CDR3 coding DNA: TGTGCCACTCGGACAGGGGGCTCTTACGAGCAGTACTTC. This translates into CATRTGGSYEQYF.

The chain employs TRBV5-4 and TRBJ2-1; 7 bases map to TRBD1. Trimming cost V 3 bases and J 7 bases; bases outside gene matches: 7. Per the germline V gene, CDR1 is SGHNT and CDR2 is YYREEE (reference sequence). The CDR3 length is 14 residues. This chain's CDR3 is CASSYRQGGNEQFF. The CDR3 DNA is TGTGCCAGCAGCTACAGACAGGGTGGGAATGAGCAGTTCTTC.

The rearrangement uses TRBV28 and TRBJ2-7; 7 bases map to TRBD1. The trim removed 8 bases at V and 2 bases at J, leaving 12 bases unmatched. This CDR3 contains 15 residues. The germline CDR1 and CDR2 sequences are MDHEN and SYDVKM. In nucleotides, the CDR3 is TGTGCCAGCTCACTGGCCCCCGGACAGGCCTACGAGCAGTACTTC. Protein product: CASSLAPGQAYEQYF.

This clone has only one observation. The chain employs TRBV29-1 and TRBJ2-1, with TRBD2 matching over 15 bases. Germline loops: CDR1 SQVTM, CDR2 ANQGSEA. The CDR3 loop spans 17 amino acids. V shed 7 bases and J 5 bases; nucleotides not matched to a gene: 12. The CDR3 DNA reads as TGCAGCGCCGCAGGACTAGCGGGAGGGCCTGGCGACAATGAGCAGTTCTTC. As protein: CSAAGLAGGPGDNEQFF.

V is TRBV4-1 and J is TRBJ1-3; unclear D gene. There are 13 residues in the CDR3. Trimming pared 0 bases from V and 7 bases from J, leaving 7 bases between. Germline V gene data show CDR1 as MGHRA and CDR2 as YSYEKL. The CDR3 region has the DNA TGCGCCAGCAGCCAAGATACGAGGAACACCATATATTTT. It encodes CASSQDTRNTIYF.

This chain connects TRBV5-1 to TRBJ2-5; 7 bases are shared with TRBD2. J gave up 1 base and V 6 bases, and 24 bases lay outside the gene matches. The CDR3 spans 20 residues. CDR1 SGHRS and CDR2 YFSETQ come from the germline V gene. CDR3 bases: TGCGCCAGCATCCCGGGACGGCGGGAGCGGAATGGTAGGACCCAAGAGACCCAGTACTTC. Its protein product is CASIPGRRERNGRTQETQYF.

This chain links TRBV5-1 with TRBJ2-2, with 11 nucleotides matching TRBD2. This CDR3 contains 20 residues. CDR1 is SGHRS, CDR2 YFSETQ, per germline. V trimming: 4 bases; J trimming: 4 bases; junction bases outside the gene matches: 18. The CDR3 region is CASSTYRGLPTSGSTGELFF. The CDR3 DNA is TGCGCCAGCAGCACGTACAGGGGACTCCCTACTAGCGGGAGCACCGGGGAGCTGTTTTTT. Full variable domain (rest looked up from reference TRBV5-1 and TRBJ2-2): KAGVTQTPRYLIKTRGQQVTLSCSPISGHRSVSWYQQTPGQGLQFLFEYFSETQRNKGNFPGRFSGRQFSNSRSEMNVSTLELGDSALYLCASSTYRGLPTSGSTGELFFGEGSRLTVL.

The chain is built from TRBV7-6 and TRBJ2-3; D not resolved. CDR1 SGHVS and CDR2 FNYEAQ come from the germline V gene. CDR3 length equals 13 residues. Trimming left V 4 bases short and J 3 bases short, with 8 bases between. The CDR3 loop is CASSWTTTDTQYF. The CDR3 DNA sequence: TGTGCCAGCAGCTGGACCACGACAGATACGCAGTATTTT.

This rearrangement joins TRBV5-1 to TRBJ1-5; no clear D. Looked up from germline, CDR1 is SGHRS and CDR2 is YFSETQ. V was clipped by 1 base and J by 4 bases, with 12 bases between them. The CDR3 spans 15 residues. In nucleotides, the CDR3 is TGCGCCAGCAGCTTGTCATCCGGGGTAAATCAGCCCCAGCATTTT. Encoded protein: CASSLSSGVNQPQHF.

CDR3 region: CASSFTPRSPLHF. The CDR3 coding sequence is TGTGCCAGCAGCTTCACTCCGCGATCACCCCTCCACTTT. The chain has TRBV13 and TRBJ1-6; D is uncertain. V lost 3 bases and J lost 10, with 10 bases in between. The CDR3 covers 13 residues. The germline CDR1 and CDR2 sequences are PRHDT and FYEKMQ (reference sequence). The entire variable domain, with the rest obtained from reference TRBV13 and TRBJ1-6, is as follows: AAGVIQSPRHLIKEKRETATLKCYPIPRHDTVYWYQQGPGQDPQFLISFYEKMQSDKGSIPDRFSAQQFSDYHSELNMSSLELGDSALYFCASSFTPRSPLHFGNGTRLTVT.

The chain uses TRBV6-6 and TRBJ2-5; D gene ambiguous. Deletions cut 7 bases from V and 4 bases from J, with 13 bases between. The CDR3 runs 13 residues. CDR1 MNHNY and CDR2 SVGAGI come from the germline V gene (reference sequence). The CDR3 bases are TGTGCCAGCACGGCCTGGGCGGCAGAGACCCAGTACTTC. Translating gives CASTAWAAETQYF.

This sequence joins TRBV18 and TRBJ2-2; 7 bases fit TRBD1. CDR3 size: 15 residues. Germline loops: CDR1 KGHSH, CDR2 LQKENI. V gave up 3 bases and J gave up 4 bases; unmatched junction bases: 5. The CDR3 region is CASSPSTGTTGELFF. The CDR3 DNA reads TGTGCCAGCTCACCTTCGACAGGGACCACCGGGGAGCTGTTTTTT.

The count of this clone is one. The CDR3 DNA is TGTGCCGGGCGCGGGGCCGGCGGCCATGAGCAGTTCTTC. Protein product: CAGRGAGGHEQFF. J is TRBJ2-1 and V is TRBV6-1; possibly TRBD2 for D (6 bases). Germline values: CDR1 MNHNS, CDR2 SASEGT. V was trimmed by 11 bases and J by 8 bases, leaving 19 bases between them. This CDR3 spans 13 amino acids.

In DNA form, the CDR3 reads TGCAGCGTTGAGGCGGGCGGGGGAAACACCATATATTTT. Its protein is CSVEAGGGNTIYF. The chain carries TRBV29-1 and TRBJ1-3; D call uncertain. Trimming shortened V by 3 bases and J by 4 bases, and 10 bases separated the two germline ends. CDR3 length equals 13 residues. CDR1 is SQVTM and CDR2 is ANQGSEA in the germline V gene.

This chain uses TRBV25-1 with TRBJ1-1; perhaps TRBD1 as D (5 bases). V was trimmed by 0 bases and J by 5 bases, leaving 19 bases between them. The CDR3 is made up of 17 amino acids. The germline V gene encodes CDR1 MGHDK and CDR2 SYGVNS. The CDR3 here is CASSEYRSGLAMTEAFF. For the CDR3, the DNA is TGTGCCAGCAGTGAATACCGATCGGGACTCGCTATGACTGAAGCTTTCTTT.

V is TRBV5-1 and J is TRBJ2-5; D might be TRBD1 or TRBD2, each matching 5 bases. CDR3 length equals 16 residues. V shed 2 bases and J shed 5 bases, with 19 bases lying between them. Looked up from germline, CDR1 is SGHRS and CDR2 is YFSETQ. This CDR3 is CASSFQRGLGSETQYF. The CDR3 DNA is TGCGCCAGCAGCTTTCAGAGGGGATTAGGCTCGGAGACCCAGTACTTC.

V gene TRBV4-1 combines with J gene TRBJ2-7; a possible D gene is TRBD2 (6 bases). V lost 0 bases and J 4 bases, leaving 16 bases between the germline ends. Germline values: CDR1 MGHRA, CDR2 YSYEKL. CDR3 length equals 16 residues. This CDR3 is CASSQERRGGPYEQYF. CDR3 nucleotides: TGCGCCAGCAGCCAAGAAAGGAGGGGAGGACCGTACGAGCAGTACTTC.

The CDR3 loop reads CASSLNRVETDTQYF. In DNA form, the CDR3 reads TGTGCCAGCAGTTTAAACAGGGTTGAGACAGATACGCAGTATTTT. The chain carries TRBV28 and TRBJ2-3; D is possibly TRBD1 (6 bases). Trimming removed 2 bases at V and 3 bases at J, with 12 bases between. The CDR3 contains 15 residues. Germline-derived CDR1 and CDR2 are MDHEN and SYDVKM.

This clone was picked up one time. This chain uses TRBV28 with TRBJ2-1; D gene ambiguous. Trimming removed 5 bases from V and 1 base from J, with 12 bases in between. Germline V gene sequence: CDR1 MDHEN, CDR2 SYDVKM. The CDR3 runs 15 residues. Here the CDR3 reads CASSQDGRSYNEQFF. CDR3 DNA: TGTGCCAGCAGTCAAGACGGAAGATCCTACAATGAGCAGTTCTTC. Complete variable domain (other parts from reference TRBV28 and TRBJ2-1): DVKVTQSSRYLVKRTGEKVFLECVQDMDHENMFWYRQDPGLGLRLIYFSYDVKMKEKGDIPEGYSVSREKKERFSLILESASTNQTSMYLCASSQDGRSYNEQFFGPGTRLTVL.

This clone appeared once. The V gene is TRBV29-1, the J gene TRBJ2-7; tentatively, D is TRBD1 (5 bases). Per the germline V gene, CDR1 is SQVTM and CDR2 is ANQGSEA. The CDR3 runs 12 residues. Trimming stripped 5 bases from V and 2 bases from J, with 10 bases between. The CDR3 DNA follows: TGCAGCGTTCTAGAAGGGGCCTACGAGCAGTACTTC. Translating it yields CSVLEGAYEQYF.

The gene calls are TRBV10-3 and TRBJ2-1, with D tentatively TRBD2 (6 bases). Germline CDR1 reads ENHRY; CDR2 reads SYGVKD. The CDR3 totals 15 residues. With 3 bases removed from V and 0 bases from J, the gap between germline ends came to 9 bases. The CDR3 sequence: CAISDGAGSYNEQFF. For the CDR3, the DNA is TGTGCCATCAGTGATGGAGCGGGCTCCTACAATGAGCAGTTCTTC.

This chain uses TRBV14 with TRBJ1-1; tentative D call: TRBD1 (5 bases). Germline assignment: CDR1 SGHDN and CDR2 FVKESK. The CDR3 spans 13 residues. V gave up 4 bases and J gave up 8 bases, with 14 bases separating them. DNA for the CDR3: TGTGCCAGCAGCCCGAATAGGGGACCCGAAGCTTTCTTT. Amino acids: CASSPNRGPEAFF.

CDR3 sequence: CASSLGFVGGTANSPLHF. CDR3 sequence (DNA): TGTGCCAGCAGCTTAGGCTTTGTCGGGGGAACGGCTAATTCACCCCTCCACTTT. This chain connects TRBV7-8 to TRBJ1-6, with D tentatively TRBD1 (5 bases). V gave up 1 base and J gave up 6 bases, with 19 bases separating them. The CDR3 length is 18 residues. Germline V CDR1 and CDR2: SGHVS, FQNEAQ.

The rearrangement joins TRBV2 to TRBJ2-1, with 9 nucleotides matching TRBD2. CDR3 length: 14 residues. Germline trimming cut 4 bases from V and 6 bases from J; bases unmatched to any gene: 4. Germline V gives CDR1 SNHLY, CDR2 FYNNEI. CDR3 sequence reads: CASSGLAGPNEQFF. The CDR3 DNA sequence: TGTGCCAGCAGTGGTCTAGCGGGACCCAATGAGCAGTTCTTC.

The V gene is TRBV9, the J gene TRBJ1-1, with D possibly being TRBD1 (5 bases). This CDR3 has 14 residues. Germline loops: CDR1 SGDLS, CDR2 YYNGEE. Trimming removed 4 bases at V and 5 bases at J, with 15 bases between. CDR3 DNA sequence: TGTGCCAGCAGCCTAAGCGGGGGTTCGACTGAAGCTTTCTTT. The encoded protein is CASSLSGGSTEAFF.